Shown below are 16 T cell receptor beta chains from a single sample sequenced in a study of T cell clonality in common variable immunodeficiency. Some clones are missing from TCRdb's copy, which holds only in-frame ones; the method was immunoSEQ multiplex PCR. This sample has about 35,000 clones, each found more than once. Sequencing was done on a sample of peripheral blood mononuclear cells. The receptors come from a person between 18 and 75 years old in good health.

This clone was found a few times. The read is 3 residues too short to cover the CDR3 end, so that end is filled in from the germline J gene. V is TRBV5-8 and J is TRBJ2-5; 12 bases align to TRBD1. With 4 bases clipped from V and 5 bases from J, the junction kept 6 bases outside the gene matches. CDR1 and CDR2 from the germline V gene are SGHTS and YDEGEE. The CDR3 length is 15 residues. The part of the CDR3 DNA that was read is TGTGCCAGCAGCATGGGACAGGGGGCGGGTGAGACC. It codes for CASSMGQGAGET. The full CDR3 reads CASSMGQGAGETQYF.

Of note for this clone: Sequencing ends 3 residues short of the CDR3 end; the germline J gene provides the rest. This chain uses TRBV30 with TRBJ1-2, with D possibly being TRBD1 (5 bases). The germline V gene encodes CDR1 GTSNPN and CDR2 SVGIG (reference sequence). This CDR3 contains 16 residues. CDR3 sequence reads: CAWSEGTSGISYDYTF. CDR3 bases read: TGTGCCTGGAGTGAGGGGACTAGCGGGATCTCCTACGAC.

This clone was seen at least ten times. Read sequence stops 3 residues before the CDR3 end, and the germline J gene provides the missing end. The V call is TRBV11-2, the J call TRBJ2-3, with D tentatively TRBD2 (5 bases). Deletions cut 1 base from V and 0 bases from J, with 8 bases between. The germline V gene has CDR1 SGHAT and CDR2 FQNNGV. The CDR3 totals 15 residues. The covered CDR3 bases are TGTGCCAGCAGCTTAGTAGCGCCTAGCACAGATACG. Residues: CASSLVAPSTDT. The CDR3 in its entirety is CASSLVAPSTDTQYF.

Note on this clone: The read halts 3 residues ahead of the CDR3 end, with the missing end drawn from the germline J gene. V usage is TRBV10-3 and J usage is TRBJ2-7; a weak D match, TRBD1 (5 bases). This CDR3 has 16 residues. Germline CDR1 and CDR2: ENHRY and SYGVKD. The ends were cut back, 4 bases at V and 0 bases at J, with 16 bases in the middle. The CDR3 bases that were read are TGTGCCATCAGTGCCCTGCATCGACAGAGCTCCTACGAG. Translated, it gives CAISALHRQSSYE. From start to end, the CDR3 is CAISALHRQSSYEQYF.

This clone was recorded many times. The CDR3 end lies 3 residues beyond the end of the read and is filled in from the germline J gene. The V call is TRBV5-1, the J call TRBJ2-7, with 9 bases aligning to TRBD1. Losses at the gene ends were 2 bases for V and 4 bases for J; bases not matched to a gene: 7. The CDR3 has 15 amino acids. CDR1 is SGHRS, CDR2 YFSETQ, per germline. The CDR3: CASSLLQGASYEQYF. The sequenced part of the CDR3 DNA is TGCGCCAGCAGCTTATTACAGGGGGCTTCGTACGAG.

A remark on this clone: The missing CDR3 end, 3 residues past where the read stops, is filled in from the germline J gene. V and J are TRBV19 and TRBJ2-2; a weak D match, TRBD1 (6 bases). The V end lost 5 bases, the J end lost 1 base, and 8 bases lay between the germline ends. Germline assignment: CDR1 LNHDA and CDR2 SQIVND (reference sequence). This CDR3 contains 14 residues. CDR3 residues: CASSFRGNTGELFF. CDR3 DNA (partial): TGTGCCAGTAGTTTCAGGGGGAACACCGGGGAG.

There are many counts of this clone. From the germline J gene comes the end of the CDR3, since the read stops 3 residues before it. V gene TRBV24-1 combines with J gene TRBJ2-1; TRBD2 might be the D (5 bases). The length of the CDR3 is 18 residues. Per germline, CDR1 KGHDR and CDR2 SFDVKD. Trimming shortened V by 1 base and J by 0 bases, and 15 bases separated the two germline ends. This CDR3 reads CATSDFRADSSSYNEQFF. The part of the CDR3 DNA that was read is TGTGCCACCAGTGATTTTCGTGCGGACTCAAGCTCCTACAATGAG.

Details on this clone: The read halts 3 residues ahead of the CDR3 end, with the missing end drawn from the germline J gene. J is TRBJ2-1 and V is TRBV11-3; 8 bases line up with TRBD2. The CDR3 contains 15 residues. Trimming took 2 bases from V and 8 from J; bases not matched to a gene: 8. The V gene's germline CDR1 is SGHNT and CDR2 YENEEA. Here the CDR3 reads CASSLRSGGIHEQFF. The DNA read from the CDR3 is TGTGCCAGCAGCTTAAGATCGGGGGGGATACATGAG.

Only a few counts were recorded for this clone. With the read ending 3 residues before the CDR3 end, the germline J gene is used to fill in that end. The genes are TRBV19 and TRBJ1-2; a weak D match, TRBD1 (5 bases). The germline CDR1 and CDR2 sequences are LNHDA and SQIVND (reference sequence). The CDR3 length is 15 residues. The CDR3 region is CASSYWTGEKNIYTF. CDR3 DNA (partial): TGTGCCAGTAGTTACTGGACGGGGGAGAAGAACATC.

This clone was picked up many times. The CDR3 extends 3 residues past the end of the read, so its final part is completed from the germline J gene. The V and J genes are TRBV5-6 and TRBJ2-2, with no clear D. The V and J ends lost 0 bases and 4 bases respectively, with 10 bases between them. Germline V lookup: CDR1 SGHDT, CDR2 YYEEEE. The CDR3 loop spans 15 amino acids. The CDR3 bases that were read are TGTGCCAGCAGCTTGGGCGGAGTCGGCACCGGGGAG. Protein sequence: CASSLGGVGTGE. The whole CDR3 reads CASSLGGVGTGELFF.

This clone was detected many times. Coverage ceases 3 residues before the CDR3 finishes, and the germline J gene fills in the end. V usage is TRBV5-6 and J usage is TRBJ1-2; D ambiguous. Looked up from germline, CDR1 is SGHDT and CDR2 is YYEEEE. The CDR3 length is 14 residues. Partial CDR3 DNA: TGTGCCAGCAGCTTGCCGGGTGTAGTGCAAGGC. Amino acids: CASSLPGVVQG. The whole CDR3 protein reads CASSLPGVVQGYTF.

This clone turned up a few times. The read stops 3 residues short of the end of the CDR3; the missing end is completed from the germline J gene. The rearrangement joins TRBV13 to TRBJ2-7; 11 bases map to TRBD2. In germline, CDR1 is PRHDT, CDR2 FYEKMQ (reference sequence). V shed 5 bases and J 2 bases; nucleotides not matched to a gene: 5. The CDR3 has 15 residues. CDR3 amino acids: CASSDLAGGAYEQYF. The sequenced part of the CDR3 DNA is TGTGCCAGCAGCGATCTAGCGGGAGGAGCCTACGAG.

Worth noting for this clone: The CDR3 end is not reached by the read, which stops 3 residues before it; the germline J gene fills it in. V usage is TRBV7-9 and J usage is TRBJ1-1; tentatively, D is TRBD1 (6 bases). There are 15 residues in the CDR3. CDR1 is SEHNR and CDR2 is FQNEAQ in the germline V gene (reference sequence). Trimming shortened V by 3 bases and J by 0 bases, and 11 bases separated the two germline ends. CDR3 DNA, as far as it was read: TGTGCCAGCAGCTTGACAGGCTTGATGAACACTGAA. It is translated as CASSLTGLMNTE. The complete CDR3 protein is CASSLTGLMNTEAFF.

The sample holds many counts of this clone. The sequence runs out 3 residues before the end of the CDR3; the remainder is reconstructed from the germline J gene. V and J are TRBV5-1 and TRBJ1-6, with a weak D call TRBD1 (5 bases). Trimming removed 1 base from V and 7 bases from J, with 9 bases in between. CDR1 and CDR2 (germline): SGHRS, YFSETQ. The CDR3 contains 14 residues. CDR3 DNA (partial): TGCGCCAGCAGCTTGCCAGGGCTAAATTCACCC. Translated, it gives CASSLPGLNSP. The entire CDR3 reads CASSLPGLNSPLHF. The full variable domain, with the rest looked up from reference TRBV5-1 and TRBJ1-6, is KAGVTQTPRYLIKTRGQQVTLSCSPISGHRSVSWYQQTPGQGLQFLFEYFSETQRNKGNFPGRFSGRQFSNSRSEMNVSTLELGDSALYLCASSLPGLNSPLHFGNGTRLTVT.

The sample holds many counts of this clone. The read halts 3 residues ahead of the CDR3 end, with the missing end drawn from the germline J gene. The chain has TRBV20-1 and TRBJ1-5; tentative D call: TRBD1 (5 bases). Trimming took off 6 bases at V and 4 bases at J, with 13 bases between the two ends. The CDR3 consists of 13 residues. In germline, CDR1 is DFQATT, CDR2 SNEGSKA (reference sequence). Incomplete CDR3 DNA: TGCAGTGCCCCTTTAGACAGTAATCAGCCC. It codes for CSAPLDSNQP. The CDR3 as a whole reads CSAPLDSNQPQHF.

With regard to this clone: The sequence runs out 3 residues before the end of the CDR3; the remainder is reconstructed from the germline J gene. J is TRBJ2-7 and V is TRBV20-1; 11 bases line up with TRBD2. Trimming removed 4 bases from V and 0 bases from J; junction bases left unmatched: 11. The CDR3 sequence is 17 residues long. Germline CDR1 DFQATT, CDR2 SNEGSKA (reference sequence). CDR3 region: CSATPGTSGTSSYEQYF. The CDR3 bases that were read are TGCAGTGCTACACCCGGGACTAGCGGAACCTCCTCCTACGAG.